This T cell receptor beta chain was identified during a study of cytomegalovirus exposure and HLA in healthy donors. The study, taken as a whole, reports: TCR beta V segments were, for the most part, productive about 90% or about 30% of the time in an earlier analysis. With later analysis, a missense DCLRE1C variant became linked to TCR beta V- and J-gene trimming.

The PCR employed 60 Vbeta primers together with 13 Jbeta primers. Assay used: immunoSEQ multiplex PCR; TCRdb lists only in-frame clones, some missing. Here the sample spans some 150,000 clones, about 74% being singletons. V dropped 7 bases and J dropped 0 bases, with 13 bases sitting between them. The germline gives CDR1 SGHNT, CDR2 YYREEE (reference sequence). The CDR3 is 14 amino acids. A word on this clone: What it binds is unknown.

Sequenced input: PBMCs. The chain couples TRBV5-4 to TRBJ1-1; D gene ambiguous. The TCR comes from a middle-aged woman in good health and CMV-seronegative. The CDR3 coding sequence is TGTGCCAGCTCCCTGGAGGCCCTGAACACTGAAGCTTTCTTT. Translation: CASSLEALNTEAFF.